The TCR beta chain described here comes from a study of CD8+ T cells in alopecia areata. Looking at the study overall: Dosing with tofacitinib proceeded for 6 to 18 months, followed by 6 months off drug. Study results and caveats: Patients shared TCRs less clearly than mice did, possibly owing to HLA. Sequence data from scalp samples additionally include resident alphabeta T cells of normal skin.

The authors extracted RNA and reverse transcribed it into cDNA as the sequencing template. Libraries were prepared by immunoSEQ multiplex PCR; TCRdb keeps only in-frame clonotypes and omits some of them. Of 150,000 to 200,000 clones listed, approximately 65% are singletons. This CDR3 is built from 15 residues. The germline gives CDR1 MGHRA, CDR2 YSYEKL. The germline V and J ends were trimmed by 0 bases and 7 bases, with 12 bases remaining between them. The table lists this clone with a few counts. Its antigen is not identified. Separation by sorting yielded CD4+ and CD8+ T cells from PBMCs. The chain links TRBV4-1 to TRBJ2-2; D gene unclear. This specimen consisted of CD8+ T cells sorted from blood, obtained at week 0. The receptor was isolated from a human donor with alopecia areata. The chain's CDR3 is CASSQDVGLVGELFF. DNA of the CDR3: TGCGCCAGCAGCCAAGATGTCGGGCTTGTCGGGGAGCTGTTTTTT.